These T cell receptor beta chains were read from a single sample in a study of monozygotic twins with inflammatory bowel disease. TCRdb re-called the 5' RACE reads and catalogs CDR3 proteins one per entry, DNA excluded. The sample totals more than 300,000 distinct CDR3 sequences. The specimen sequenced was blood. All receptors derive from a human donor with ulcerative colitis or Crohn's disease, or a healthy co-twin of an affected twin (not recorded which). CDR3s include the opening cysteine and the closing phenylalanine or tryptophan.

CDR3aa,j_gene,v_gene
CASSNSGDAKNIQYF,TRBJ2-4,TRBV13
CASNGEVNQPQHF,TRBJ1-5,TRBV12-3/TRBV12-4
CASSDWSSPLHF,TRBJ1-6,TRBV2
CASSRDRGTLSGNTIYF,TRBJ1-3,TRBV4-2
CASGAGNMNTEAFF,TRBJ1-1,TRBV5-4
CASSPLWSGELFF,TRBJ2-2,TRBV28
CASRHGAGPLTDTQYF,TRBJ2-3,TRBV7-2
CASSPPSGTLQETQYF,TRBJ2-5,TRBV7-7
CASRKGATNEKLFF,TRBJ1-4,TRBV7-9
CASSPRHRYEQYF,TRBJ2-7,TRBV21-1
CASSLSGRRGDTQYF,TRBJ2-3,TRBV5-1
CASTRTGTSWNTEAFF,TRBJ1-1,TRBV4-3
CASKTSGGLRHNEQFF,TRBJ2-1,TRBV27
CASGLGTDTQYF,TRBJ2-3,TRBV5-1
CASSISEGEAFF,TRBJ1-1,TRBV19
CASSVQGGARGEQYF,TRBJ2-7,TRBV9
CASSSRRRQGATYEQYF,TRBJ2-7,TRBV6-5
CASRRAGTSTDTQYF,TRBJ2-3,TRBV6-1
CASGPDGSSYEQYF,TRBJ2-7,TRBV5-1
CAWSFEGANYGYTF,TRBJ1-2,TRBV30
CASSTRSVAYGYTF,TRBJ1-2,TRBV19
CSASWAGEGNTIYF,TRBJ1-3,TRBV20-1
CASSLTASGGETQYF,TRBJ2-5,TRBV7-3
CASSYSISTGGDSYEQYF,TRBJ2-7,TRBV6-5
CSARGLAGIAGGELFF,TRBJ2-2,TRBV20-1
CASSTRDSTYNEQFF,TRBJ2-1,TRBV7-9
CASSLVGINEKLFF,TRBJ1-4,TRBV4-1
CASGRGGGNTIYF,TRBJ1-3,TRBV27
CASSLVWGYNEQFF,TRBJ2-1,TRBV5-6
CASSLEGTAYGYTF,TRBJ1-2,TRBV5-1
CASRSSRDRGGEQYF,TRBJ2-7,TRBV12-3/TRBV12-4